This TCR beta chain came from a study of blood T cell repertoires in COVID-19. Turning to the study itself: Acute and convalescent COVID-19 samples came from the United States, Italy and Spain. In each case, the material was cDNA or gDNA derived from T cells, B-cell-depleted T cells, or PBMCs.

V lost 7 bases, J lost 8 bases, and 24 bases lay in between. Germline V gene data show CDR1 as SGHTA and CDR2 as FQGNSA. The CDR3 is 16 residues long. Authors' analysis steps: Estimated nucleated cell counts came from reference gene primer amplification. Measured with immunoSEQ multiplex PCR; TCRdb has only the in-frame clones, and not every one. The V and J calls and clone size were taken over from that table, and D and trimming were inferred from the DNA. The sample lists under 150,000 clones; 85% to 90% were seen once. The sequencing input was peripheral blood. This receptor was identified in a human donor in a cohort sampled during active COVID-19. The V and J genes are TRBV7-2 and TRBJ2-4; weak D call: TRBD1 (6 bases). The CDR3: CASILASGPGVDIQYF. The DNA for the CDR3 is TGTGCCAGCATCCTTGCGTCGGGCCCAGGGGTAGACATTCAGTACTTC.